The 25 T cell receptor beta chains below all came from one sample that was sequenced in a study of blood T cell repertoires in COVID-19. The table came from immunoSEQ multiplex PCR; TCRdb's copy has only in-frame clones and leaves some out. The data contain 120,000 or so clones, around 87% of them seen just once; the ten biggest clones take up roughly 8.2%. The sample comprised peripheral blood. Every receptor here comes from a human donor in a cohort sampled during active COVID-19.

The genes are TRBV6-5 and TRBJ2-7, with 9 bases aligning to TRBD1. Germline loops: CDR1 MNHEY, CDR2 SVGAGI. The CDR3 runs 15 residues. Trimming at V came to 8 bases and at J to 0 bases, leaving 8 bases not matched to a gene. CDR3 residues: CASGKQGASSYEQYF. The CDR3 DNA is TGTGCCAGCGGCAAACAGGGGGCGAGCTCCTACGAGCAGTACTTC.

The chain uses TRBV2 and TRBJ2-7; 9 nucleotides agree with TRBD1. The CDR3 is 14 residues long. Losses at the gene ends were 8 bases for V and 4 bases for J; bases not matched to a gene: 9. Germline values: CDR1 SNHLY, CDR2 FYNNEI. The CDR3 DNA follows: TGTGCCAGCCTGACTACAGGGGGCGCGTACGAGCAGTACTTC. This codes for CASLTTGGAYEQYF.

V and J are TRBV5-1 and TRBJ2-1; possibly TRBD1 for D (5 bases). The CDR3 has 14 residues. From germline, CDR1 is SGHRS and CDR2 YFSETQ. Trimming pared 4 bases from V and 1 base from J, leaving 9 bases between. The CDR3 bases are TGCGCCAGCAGCCCCGGACAATCCTACAATGAGCAGTTCTTC. Its protein is CASSPGQSYNEQFF.

The chain recombines TRBV5-4 with TRBJ1-1, with TRBD1 as a possible D gene (5 bases). This CDR3 contains 15 residues. V was pared by 3 bases and J by 0 bases, with 12 bases between. Germline V lookup: CDR1 SGHNT, CDR2 YYREEE (reference sequence). CDR3 amino acids: CASSSKQVMNTEAFF. The CDR3 DNA follows: TGTGCCAGCAGCTCTAAACAGGTCATGAACACTGAAGCTTTCTTT.

The chain combines TRBV6-5 with TRBJ2-3; 8 bases align to TRBD1. V lost 6 bases to trimming and J lost 2 bases; unmatched junction nucleotides: 10. Germline V CDR1 and CDR2: MNHEY, SVGAGI. CDR3 size: 16 residues. The CDR3 nucleotides read TGTGCCAGCAGCTACAACGGACAGGGCTACACAGATACGCAGTATTTT. Its protein product is CASSYNGQGYTDTQYF.

This clone has just a few counts. The V gene is TRBV9, the J gene TRBJ1-5; D is uncertain. Germline loops: CDR1 SGDLS, CDR2 YYNGEE. The CDR3 is 13 amino acids. Trimming removed 0 bases from V and 5 bases from J, with 6 bases in between. This CDR3 reads CASSVEEDQPQHF. The CDR3, as DNA: TGTGCCAGCAGCGTAGAGGAGGATCAGCCCCAGCATTTT. The variable domain in full, with the rest retrieved from reference TRBV9 and TRBJ1-5, is DSGVTQTPKHLITATGQRVTLRCSPRSGDLSVYWYQQSLDQGLQFLIQYYNGEERAKGNILERFSAQQFPDLHSELNLSSLELGDSALYFCASSVEEDQPQHFGDGTRLSIL.

The V and J genes are TRBV11-2 and TRBJ2-4, with D perhaps TRBD2 (7 bases). The V and J ends lost 4 bases and 8 bases respectively, with 21 bases between them. This CDR3 comprises 16 residues. The germline V gene has CDR1 SGHAT and CDR2 FQNNGV. The CDR3 DNA reads TGTGCCAGCAGCTCCCGGGGGCGGGAGAGTACGGACATTCAGTACTTC. Its protein product is CASSSRGRESTDIQYF.

J is TRBJ2-5 and V is TRBV13; D unresolved. Germline V CDR1 and CDR2: PRHDT, FYEKMQ (reference sequence). The CDR3 length is 13 residues. The ends were cut back, 5 bases at V and 5 bases at J, with 12 bases in the middle. The CDR3 DNA sequence: TGTGCCAGCAGCCCCTTCCGGGTGGAGACCCAGTACTTC. Its translation: CASSPFRVETQYF.

The genes are TRBV28 and TRBJ1-6; 7 nucleotides line up with TRBD1. From germline, CDR1 is MDHEN and CDR2 SYDVKM. The CDR3 length is 14 residues. V lost 6 bases to trimming and J lost 7 bases; unmatched junction nucleotides: 6. CDR3 amino acids: CASSSTGANSPLHF. The CDR3 DNA follows: TGTGCCAGCAGCTCCACAGGGGCCAATTCACCCCTCCACTTT.

This chain joins TRBV28 and TRBJ2-3; D is unclear. V was clipped by 6 bases and J by 3 bases, with 13 bases between them. CDR1 and CDR2 (germline): MDHEN, SYDVKM. There are 14 residues in the CDR3. The CDR3 DNA reads TGTGCCAGCAGCCCTATATATTTGACAGATACGCAGTATTTT. Encoded protein: CASSPIYLTDTQYF.

The J gene is TRBJ2-7, the V gene TRBV4-2, with 7 bases identical to TRBD2. The CDR3 runs 13 residues. Germline assignment: CDR1 LGHNA and CDR2 YNFKEQ. Trimming took 8 bases from V and 2 from J; bases not matched to a gene: 6. The CDR3 sequence is CASHGRETYEQYF. CDR3 bases: TGTGCCAGCCATGGGAGGGAGACCTACGAGCAGTACTTC.

CDR3 DNA: TGTGCCAGCAGTGACTCGGGCTCTCCATCAACTGGCTACACCTTC. Translated, it gives CASSDSGSPSTGYTF. The genes are TRBV6-4 and TRBJ1-2; no firm D call. V dropped 0 bases and J dropped 7 bases, with 15 bases sitting between them. The CDR3 has 15 residues. Germline assignment: CDR1 MRHNA and CDR2 SNTAGT.

The gene calls are TRBV21-1 and TRBJ2-2; the table's D gene call, TRBD1, was not cross checked with the DNA. TRBV21-1 is a recognized pseudogene. The CDR3 sequence is 18 residues long. CDR3 sequence: CASSVSRGTPTNTGELFF. CDR3 DNA: TGTGCCAGCAGCGTCTCCAGGGGCACTCCTACGAACACCGGGGAGCTGTTTTTT.

The chain recombines TRBV5-1 with TRBJ1-2; no reliable D call. CDR1 is SGHRS and CDR2 is YFSETQ in the germline V gene. V lost 5 bases and J lost 3, with 11 bases in between. The CDR3 loop spans 13 amino acids. The CDR3 sequence is CASSSLQYYGYTF. The CDR3 DNA reads as TGCGCCAGCAGTTCGCTACAGTACTATGGCTACACCTTC.

The chain recombines TRBV20-1 with TRBJ2-7, with D possibly TRBD2 on 5 matching bases. Deletions cut 3 bases from V and 0 bases from J, with 9 bases between. CDR3 length equals 13 residues. Germline V CDR1 and CDR2: DFQATT, SNEGSKA (reference sequence). The CDR3 spells CSASSGSSYEQYF. The CDR3 DNA sequence: TGCAGTGCTAGTTCGGGGAGCTCCTACGAGCAGTACTTC.

The chain has TRBV12-3 or TRBV12-4 and TRBJ1-5, with 7 bases matching TRBD1. The CDR3 is 13 residues long. V lost 5 bases and J lost 8; bases outside the gene matches: 6. CDR3 sequence reads: CASSPGGLKPQHF. The CDR3 nucleotides read TGTGCCAGCAGTCCAGGGGGGCTGAAGCCCCAGCATTTT.

CDR3 residues: CASSLQGANTGELFF. The CDR3 DNA sequence: TGTGCCAGCAGCTTGCAGGGGGCTAACACCGGGGAGCTGTTTTTT. The J gene is TRBJ2-2, the V gene TRBV5-4; the match to TRBD1 covers 8 bases. The junction had 1 base not matched to a gene; V was cut back by 1 base and J by 2 bases. The V gene's germline CDR1 is SGHNT and CDR2 YYREEE (reference sequence). CDR3 size: 15 residues.

The chain uses TRBV5-4 and TRBJ2-7, with D possibly TRBD2 on 6 matching bases. Looked up from germline, CDR1 is SGHNT and CDR2 is YYREEE (reference sequence). CDR3 size: 15 residues. V was shortened by 4 bases and J by 1 base, with 15 bases between the two germline ends. The CDR3, as DNA: TGTGCCAGCAGCCCGGGGGTTTTCAATTCCTACGAGCAGTACTTC. Its translation is CASSPGVFNSYEQYF.

This rearrangement joins TRBV12-3 or TRBV12-4 to TRBJ1-2; D gene uncertain. Trimming shortened V by 7 bases and J by 1 base, and 7 bases separated the two germline ends. The CDR3 sequence is 12 residues long. CDR3 bases: TGTGCCAGCATACGGGGTAACTATGGCTACACCTTC. This translates into CASIRGNYGYTF.

The chain links TRBV5-6 to TRBJ1-2; TRBD1 is a possible D gene (5 bases). This CDR3 comprises 14 residues. Trimming removed 5 bases at V and 2 bases at J, with 13 bases between. Germline V gene lookup returns CDR1 SGHDT and CDR2 YYEEEE. As DNA, the CDR3 is TGTGCCAGCAGGCGGGACGGAGGGAACTATGGCTACACCTTC. This sequence encodes CASRRDGGNYGYTF.

J is TRBJ2-5 and V is TRBV11-3, with TRBD1 matching over 7 bases. The CDR3 extends over 15 amino acids. Losses at the gene ends were 5 bases for V and 1 base for J; bases not matched to a gene: 7. Per the germline V gene, CDR1 is SGHNT and CDR2 is YENEEA. CDR3 residues: CASSTRTGIQETQYF. The CDR3 DNA sequence: TGTGCCAGCAGCACCCGGACAGGAATCCAAGAGACCCAGTACTTC.

V usage is TRBV6-5 and J usage is TRBJ2-3; possible D gene TRBD1, 6 bases. This CDR3 is built from 15 residues. Trimming left V 10 bases short and J 1 base short, with 18 bases between. Germline values: CDR1 MNHEY, CDR2 SVGAGI. The CDR3: CATPSWGQGTDTQYF. In DNA, the CDR3 is TGTGCCACCCCATCCTGGGGGCAGGGCACAGATACGCAGTATTTT.

The chain is built from TRBV14 and TRBJ1-1; D is ambiguous. The CDR3 spans 15 residues. Germline CDR1 is SGHDN and CDR2 is FVKESK. V lost 1 base and J lost 2, with 11 bases in between. CDR3 in amino acids: CASSQGGMRNTEAFF. CDR3 coding DNA: TGTGCCAGCAGCCAAGGAGGAATGCGAAACACTGAAGCTTTCTTT.

CDR3 sequence (DNA): TGCGCCAGCAGCTTGGATCCGGGATCCACCTACGAGCAGTACTTC. Translation gives CASSLDPGSTYEQYF. The V and J genes are TRBV5-1 and TRBJ2-7; tentatively, D is TRBD2 (5 bases). The CDR3 consists of 15 residues. The V and J ends lost 0 bases and 2 bases respectively, with 12 bases between them. Germline V gene data show CDR1 as SGHRS and CDR2 as YFSETQ. Filled out from reference TRBV5-1 and TRBJ2-7, the complete variable domain reads KAGVTQTPRYLIKTRGQQVTLSCSPISGHRSVSWYQQTPGQGLQFLFEYFSETQRNKGNFPGRFSGRQFSNSRSEMNVSTLELGDSALYLCASSLDPGSTYEQYFGPGTRLTVT.

The genes are TRBV10-3 and TRBJ1-2, with D maybe TRBD1 (6 bases). From germline, CDR1 is ENHRY and CDR2 SYGVKD. The V end lost 2 bases, the J end lost 7 bases, and 20 bases lay between the germline ends. The CDR3 consists of 16 residues. For the CDR3, the DNA is TGTGCCATCAGTGAGCCTACATCAGGGGTTGGTCGTGGCTACACCTTC. Residues: CAISEPTSGVGRGYTF.